The rows below give T cell receptor beta chains drawn from one sample of a study of blood T cell repertoires in COVID-19. Produced via immunoSEQ multiplex PCR; TCRdb's table is partial and in-frame only. The profile covers about 350,000 clones, with almost 90% appearing a single time and 1% taken by the ten largest. Sample: PBMCs or T cells enriched from blood (not recorded which). The receptor set was obtained from a woman aged 25 to 45 who had been exposed to COVID-19. CDR3s include the opening cysteine and the closing phenylalanine or tryptophan. Fields, in order: D gene, V gene, J gene, CDR3 DNA, CDR3 protein. D genes are given only for firm matches.

>.|TRBV3-1/TRBV3-2|TRBJ1-4
TGTGCCAGCAGCCGCGGGGCTGCAATTACTAATGAAAAACTGTTTTTT
CASSRGAAITNEKLFF
>TRBD2|TRBV7-2|TRBJ2-7
TGTGCCAGCGGGGCTAGCGGGAGCTCCTACGAGCAGTACTTC
CASGASGSSYEQYF
>TRBD2|TRBV27|TRBJ2-7
TGTGCCAGTGTCGCGCGGCGGGAGAAAACCTACGAGCAGTACTTC
CASVARREKTYEQYF
>.|TRBV5-1|TRBJ1-2
TGCGCCAGCAGCCACCAGGGCGGACATGAAGGCTACACCTTC
CASSHQGGHEGYTF
>TRBD1|TRBV24-1|TRBJ1-3
TGTGCCACCAGTGATTCCAGACAGGGGGCACACACCATATATTTT
CATSDSRQGAHTIYF
>TRBD2|TRBV7-8|TRBJ2-1
TGTGCCAGCAGCTTCCCTGGGACTAGCGGGAGTCCCAATGAGCAGTTCTTC
CASSFPGTSGSPNEQFF
>.|TRBV4-1|TRBJ1-2
TGCGCCAGCAGCCACGGGGATAACTATGGCTACACCTTC
CASSHGDNYGYTF
>TRBD2|TRBV28|TRBJ2-7
TGTGGCATACGGGGGAGGGTGTCCTACGAGCAGTACTTC
CGIRGRVSYEQYF
>.|TRBV3-1/TRBV3-2|TRBJ1-5
TGTGCCAGCAGCCAAGCCCCCGGAGGCAATCAGCCCCAGCATTTT
CASSQAPGGNQPQHF
>TRBD2|TRBV7-9|TRBJ2-7
TGTGCCAGCAGCCCAGGGGTCCTAGCGGGAGGATCTGGCTCCTACGAGCAGTACTTC
CASSPGVLAGGSGSYEQYF